The entry below gives a single T cell receptor (beta chain) sequence along with its context. CDR1 and CDR2 (germline): MGHRA, YSYEKL. The CDR3 runs to 15 residues. J lost 4 bases, V lost 2 bases, and 4 bases had no gene match. This entry belongs to a study of blood T cell repertoires in COVID-19. Measured with immunoSEQ multiplex PCR; TCRdb has only the in-frame clones, and not every one. The sample has under 300,000 clones; roughly 89% are singletons. The sequenced material came from PBMCs or T cells enriched from blood (not recorded which). This receptor was obtained from a man between 40 and 49 years old who had recovered from COVID-19. The genes are TRBV4-1 and TRBJ1-2; 10 bases are a match to TRBD1. This CDR3 reads CASSQPTGGGYGYTF. CDR3 DNA sequence: TGCGCCAGCAGCCAACCGACAGGGGGCGGCTATGGCTACACCTTC.